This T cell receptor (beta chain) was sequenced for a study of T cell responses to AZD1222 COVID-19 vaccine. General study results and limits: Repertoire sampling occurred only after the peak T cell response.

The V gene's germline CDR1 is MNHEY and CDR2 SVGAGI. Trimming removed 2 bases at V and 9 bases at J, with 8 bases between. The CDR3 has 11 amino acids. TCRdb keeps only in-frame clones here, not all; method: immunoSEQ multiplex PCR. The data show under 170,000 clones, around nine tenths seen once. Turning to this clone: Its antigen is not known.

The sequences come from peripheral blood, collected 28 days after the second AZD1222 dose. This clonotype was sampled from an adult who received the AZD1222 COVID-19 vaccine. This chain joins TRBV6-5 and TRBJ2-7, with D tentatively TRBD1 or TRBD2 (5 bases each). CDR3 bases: TGTGCCAGCAGTTACGGGACGCGGCAGTACTTC. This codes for CASSYGTRQYF.